Listed here are 12 T cell receptor beta chains from one sample, sequenced in a study of T-cell memory formation after mild COVID-19. MiXCR was run by TCRdb on the 5' RACE reads, yielding one entry per CDR3 protein. This sample has about 600,000 distinct CDR3 sequences, with about a fifth found just once. Sequencing used PBMCs or a T cell subset sorted from them (not recorded which). These TCRs come from an adult woman who had mild COVID-19 (a few samples of this study predate the infection). Cell type and time point are not known.

This clonotype occurred a few times. In nucleotides, the CDR3 is TGTGCCAGCAGTTACTCCAGTACAGCCCAAGAGACCCAGTACTTC. As protein: CASSYSSTAQETQYF. The chain combines TRBV6-6 with TRBJ2-5; no clear D gene. Trimming shortened V by 0 bases and J by 1 base, and 9 bases separated the two germline ends. CDR1 is MNHNY and CDR2 is SVGAGI in the germline V gene (reference sequence). CDR3 length equals 15 residues.

This clonotype has more than one count but fewer than ten. J is TRBJ2-7 and V is TRBV24-1; the D call may be TRBD1 or TRBD2 (5 bases each). Germline values: CDR1 KGHDR, CDR2 SFDVKD. CDR3 length: 13 amino acids. Between the trimmed V and J ends, which lost 0 bases and 6 bases, there was a span of 8 bases. This CDR3 reads CATSDLWGSEQYF. CDR3 DNA sequence: TGTGCCACCAGTGATTTGTGGGGGTCCGAGCAGTACTTC.

The chain carries TRBV7-9 and TRBJ1-1; D not resolved. Trimming shortened V by 1 base and J by 1 base, and 10 bases separated the two germline ends. The CDR3 spans 15 residues. Germline V lookup: CDR1 SEHNR, CDR2 FQNEAQ (reference sequence). The CDR3 spells CASSLVKGPNTEAFF. The CDR3 nucleotides read TGTGCCAGCAGCTTAGTAAAGGGCCCGAACACTGAAGCTTTCTTT.

The chain joins TRBV5-4 to TRBJ1-2; TRBD1 agrees at 7 bases. V dropped 0 bases and J dropped 4; count of bases not matched to a gene: 6. CDR3 length: 15 amino acids. Germline CDR1 SGHNT, CDR2 YYREEE (reference sequence). The CDR3 DNA reads as TGTGCCAGCAGCTTGGGAGGGGGCGGTATCTATGGCTACACCTTC. Its translation is CASSLGGGGIYGYTF.

V is TRBV9 and J is TRBJ2-7; 9 positions match TRBD1. CDR1 and CDR2 (germline): SGDLS, YYNGEE. Unmatched junction bases numbered 11, after V lost 4 bases and J lost 6 bases. The CDR3 has 15 amino acids. The DNA of the CDR3 is TGTGCCAGCAGCCAGAGCGGGACAGGGTGGGGCGAGCAGTACTTC. Amino acids: CASSQSGTGWGEQYF. Combining the CDR3 with reference TRBV9 and TRBJ2-7 gives the whole variable domain DSGVTQTPKHLITATGQRVTLRCSPRSGDLSVYWYQQSLDQGLQFLIQYYNGEERAKGNILERFSAQQFPDLHSELNLSSLELGDSALYFCASSQSGTGWGEQYFGPGTRLTVT.

The chain carries TRBV7-2 and TRBJ2-7, with TRBD1 matching over 7 bases. With 4 bases clipped from V and 2 bases from J, the junction kept 8 bases outside the gene matches. The CDR3 covers 15 residues. Germline V gene data show CDR1 as SGHTA and CDR2 as FQGNSA. The CDR3 sequence: CASSYTGTEAYEQYF. DNA of the CDR3: TGTGCCAGCAGCTATACCGGGACAGAAGCCTACGAGCAGTACTTC.

V usage is TRBV20-1 and J usage is TRBJ2-1; the match to TRBD2 covers 12 bases. The CDR3 consists of 16 residues. Trimming removed 0 bases from V and 12 bases from J; junction bases left unmatched: 12. Per the germline V gene, CDR1 is DFQATT and CDR2 is SNEGSKA (reference sequence). CDR3 coding DNA: TGCAGTGCTAGAGATTTCTCTCGACTAGCGGGAGATATGCAGTTCTTC. As protein: CSARDFSRLAGDMQFF.

The V and J genes are TRBV12-3 or TRBV12-4 and TRBJ1-2, with unresolved D. V lost 1 base and J 4 bases, leaving 7 bases between the germline ends. The CDR3 spans 13 residues. CDR3 DNA sequence: TGTGCCAGCAGTTTAGTGACTCCCTATGGCTACACCTTC. Protein sequence: CASSLVTPYGYTF.

The sample holds a few counts of this clonotype. The chain joins TRBV28 to TRBJ2-1; the match to TRBD1 covers 8 bases. The CDR3 extends over 11 amino acids. Germline values: CDR1 MDHEN, CDR2 SYDVKM. Germline trimming cut 7 bases from V and 16 bases from J; bases unmatched to any gene: 9. Here the CDR3 DNA reads TGTGCCAGCACCCGAGAGGACAGGGAATTCTTC. It translates to CASTREDREFF.

CDR3 nucleotide sequence: TGTGCCAGCAAGCGACAGGGGACCACCGGGGAGCTGTTTTTT. Residues: CASKRQGTTGELFF. This chain links TRBV5-5 with TRBJ2-2; 8 nucleotides align to TRBD1. This CDR3 spans 14 amino acids. J lost 4 bases, V lost 6 bases, and 5 bases had no gene match. Looked up from germline, CDR1 is SGHKS and CDR2 is YYEKEE (reference sequence).

The chain joins TRBV5-1 to TRBJ2-1; the match to TRBD1 covers 8 bases. The CDR3 covers 16 residues. Germline loops: CDR1 SGHRS, CDR2 YFSETQ. Unmatched junction bases numbered 4, after V lost 0 bases and J lost 2 bases. The CDR3 is CASSLDLDRAYNEQFF. The CDR3 DNA sequence: TGCGCCAGCAGCTTGGACCTGGACAGGGCCTACAATGAGCAGTTCTTC.

The CDR3 spells CASRRVGEDEAFF. The CDR3 nucleotides read TGCGCCAGCCGCCGGGTGGGGGAAGATGAAGCTTTCTTT. The rearrangement uses TRBV5-1 and TRBJ1-1; a weak D match, TRBD1 (5 bases). Germline V lookup: CDR1 SGHRS, CDR2 YFSETQ. Trimming took 7 bases from V and 7 from J, leaving 17 bases between them. The CDR3 length is 13 residues. Filled out from reference TRBV5-1 and TRBJ1-1, the complete variable domain reads KAGVTQTPRYLIKTRGQQVTLSCSPISGHRSVSWYQQTPGQGLQFLFEYFSETQRNKGNFPGRFSGRQFSNSRSEMNVSTLELGDSALYLCASRRVGEDEAFFGQGTRLTVV.